Here is one T cell receptor beta chain with its context. The antigen is unknown. The donor cohort consisted entirely of Caucasian adults residing in Nashville, Tennessee. The source of the sample is a study of shared clonotypes between healthy human individuals. Whole-study findings and limits: Read depth was anticipated to influence clonotype sharing among donors. Only blood was sampled, and tissue TCR repertoires likely differ from blood ones. Estimated richness was generally greater in naive than memory subsets.

TCRdb's copy holds only in-frame clones and misses some; the assay was immunoSEQ multiplex PCR. The data contain over 2 million clones, under 95% of them singletons. This CDR3 region has 17 residues. V was cut by 2 bases and J by 2 bases, with 18 bases left in between. CDR1 and CDR2 from the germline V gene are SGHTA and FQGTGA. This chain connects TRBV7-3 to TRBJ1-2; D is ambiguous. The sequenced sample was naive CD4+ T cells from PBMCs. Subset indicated: CD45RA+ positively selected. The sequence was obtained from a man aged 18 to 35 in good health. Some clones in this sample may be carry-over from other donors' samples. CDR3 nucleotide sequence: TGTGCCAGCAGCTTAGGGTCTGGGCAGACCAGAAACTATGGCTACACCTTC. It translates to CASSLGSGQTRNYGYTF.